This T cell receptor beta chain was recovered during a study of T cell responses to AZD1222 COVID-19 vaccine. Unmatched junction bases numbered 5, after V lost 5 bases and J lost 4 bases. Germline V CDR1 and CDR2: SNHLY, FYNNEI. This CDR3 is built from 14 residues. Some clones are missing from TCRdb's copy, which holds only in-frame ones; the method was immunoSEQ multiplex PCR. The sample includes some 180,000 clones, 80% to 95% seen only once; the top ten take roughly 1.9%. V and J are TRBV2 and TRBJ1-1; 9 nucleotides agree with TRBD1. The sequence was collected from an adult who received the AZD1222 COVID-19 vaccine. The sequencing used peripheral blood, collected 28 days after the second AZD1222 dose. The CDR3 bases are TGTGCCAGCAGTAAAGGACAGGGGATCACTGAAGCTTTCTTT. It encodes CASSKGQGITEAFF.